The rows below give T cell receptor beta chains drawn from one sample of a study of T cell responses to AZD1222 COVID-19 vaccine. Repertoires were generated with immunoSEQ multiplex PCR, while TCRdb's copy carries only in-frame clones and drops some. The sample holds 110,000 or so clones, approximately 86% seen once. The source material was peripheral blood, sampled on day 0 of MenACWY control vaccination. The source of these receptors is an adult in good health. The CDR3 runs from the conserved cysteine through the conserved F or W. The D gene is left open where the match is weak. Where a row states a size, it is once, few, many or the class of an expanded clone; other rows omit it.

- - TRBJ2-1 TRBV30 TGTGCCTGGAAAGGTTCGGGAACTAGTCCTGAGCAGTTCTTC CAWKGSGTSPEQFF
- - TRBJ1-1 TRBV18 TGTGCCAGCTCATATGGGACAAACACTGAAGCTTTCTTT CASSYGTNTEAFF
- few TRBJ1-5 TRBV29-1 TGCAGCGCCCGGGACAACATCAATCAGCCCCAGCATTTT CSARDNINQPQHF
- - TRBJ2-7 TRBV28 TGTGCCAGCTTCCGTCGGGACACCTACGAGCAGTACTTC CASFRRDTYEQYF
- - TRBJ2-1 TRBV19 TGTGCCAGTAGTATCGGTCAGGGCTCCTACAATGAGCAGTTCTTC CASSIGQGSYNEQFF
TRBD2 - TRBJ2-7 TRBV5-1 TGCGCCAGCAGCCCCCGGACTAGCGGGAGTAGCTACGAGCAGTACTTC CASSPRTSGSSYEQYF
- - TRBJ1-3 TRBV7-8 TGTGCCAGCAGCTTGGGACATACCTCTGGAAACACCATATATTTT CASSLGHTSGNTIYF
TRBD1 - TRBJ2-7 TRBV27 TGTGCCAGCAGATCCGGGACAGGCGCCTACGAGCAGTACTTC CASRSGTGAYEQYF
- - TRBJ2-7 TRBV28 TGTGCCAGCAGTTTAAGTGGCGGGGCCTACGAGCAGTACTTC CASSLSGGAYEQYF
- - TRBJ1-1 TRBV6-2/TRBV6-3 TGTGCCAGCAGTTACTCGGGGGAGCGCACTGAAGCTTTCTTT CASSYSGERTEAFF
TRBD1 - TRBJ2-2 TRBV7-3 TGTGCCAGCAAGACGACAGGGGCCACCGGGGAGCTGTTTTTT CASKTTGATGELFF
TRBD2 - TRBJ2-3 TRBV5-1 TGCGCCAGCAGCGGGGGGGACTTCCGGAACACAGATACGCAGTATTTT CASSGGDFRNTDTQYF
- once TRBJ1-4 TRBV7-8 TGTGCCAGCAGCTTAGTTAGGGCGACTAATGAAAAACTGTTTTTT CASSLVRATNEKLFF
- - TRBJ1-1 TRBV7-3 TGTGCCAGCAGCTTAAACCCCGGGCAGGGGTCTGAAGCTTTCTTT CASSLNPGQGSEAFF
TRBD1 - TRBJ1-2 TRBV28 TGTGCCAGCAGTTTCGGCGACAGGGGGCAGGATGGCTACACCTTC CASSFGDRGQDGYTF
TRBD2 few TRBJ2-1 TRBV30 TGTGCCTGGAGAGATCGTAGCGGGAGGAGATACTACAATGAGCAGTTCTTC CAWRDRSGRRYYNEQFF
TRBD1 - TRBJ2-7 TRBV13 TGTGCCAGCAGGTCGGACAGGGGAGTGGACGAGCAGTACTTC CASRSDRGVDEQYF
- - TRBJ2-7 TRBV5-6 TGTGCCAGCAGCTTGTGGACAGAAGGCTACGAGCAGTACTTC CASSLWTEGYEQYF
TRBD2 - TRBJ2-2 TRBV14 TGTGCCAGCAGCCGCGGGACTAACGGACCAACCGGGGAGCTGTTTTTT CASSRGTNGPTGELFF
TRBD2 - TRBJ2-7 TRBV7-3 TGTGCCAGCAGCCCCGCTAGCGGGAGCGGGACCTACGAGCAGTACTTC CASSPASGSGTYEQYF
- few TRBJ1-4 TRBV12-1 TGTGCCAGCAGCCCCAGCACAACTAATGAAAAACTGTTTTTT CASSPSTTNEKLFF
- - TRBJ1-1 TRBV3-1/TRBV3-2 TGTGCCAGCAGCCTTGGGGGGGTCACTGAAGCTTTCTTT CASSLGGVTEAFF
- - TRBJ2-2 TRBV7-2 TGTGCCAGCAGCAGCATGGTTACCGGGGAGCTGTTTTTT CASSSMVTGELFF
- - TRBJ1-1 TRBV4-1 TGCGCCAGCAGCATCCTGACGGAAAACACTGAAGCTTTCTTT CASSILTENTEAFF
- - TRBJ1-4 TRBV4-2 TGTGCCAGCAGCCAAGTCCGTGGCGGGAAGGGGGAAAAACTGTTTTTT CASSQVRGGKGEKLFF
- - TRBJ2-1 TRBV30 TGTGCCTGGAGTGTCTACCCGAGCTCCTACAATGAGCAGTTCTTC CAWSVYPSSYNEQFF
TRBD1 - TRBJ2-5 TRBV25-1 TGTGCCAGCAGTGAGGGACAGTACCAAGAGACCCAGTACTTC CASSEGQYQETQYF
TRBD2 - TRBJ2-3 TRBV2 TGTGCCAGCAGTGATTGGGCTAGCGGGGCCCCGGGAGTGGATACGCAGTATTTT CASSDWASGAPGVDTQYF
- - TRBJ2-7 TRBV27 TGTGCCAGCAGTTTAATGCGAGGCTACGAGCAGTACTTC CASSLMRGYEQYF
- - TRBJ2-7 TRBV27 TGTGCCAGCAGTAGGAATAACGAGCAGTACTTC CASSRNNEQYF
- - TRBJ1-2 TRBV28 TGTGCCAGCAGTTTGCATCGCCAGGGAGGAATGTATCATGGCTACACCTTC CASSLHRQGGMYHGYTF
- - TRBJ2-7 TRBV21-1 TGTGCCAGCAGCTGCGGACCCCTGTACCGAGGAGACTCCTACGAGCAGTACTTC CASSCGPLYRGDSYEQYF
TRBD1 - TRBJ1-1 TRBV24-1 TGTGCCACCAGTGAACGGGGGACAGTCGAAAGGGCTTTCTTT CATSERGTVERAFF
- - TRBJ2-7 TRBV28 TGTGCCAGCAGCCCTGGGGACGGTGGCGGGCAGTACTTC CASSPGDGGGQYF
- - TRBJ1-6 TRBV7-9 TGTGCCAGCAGCTTAAGTGCAGGAGCCCATTCACCCCTCCACTTT CASSLSAGAHSPLHF
TRBD2 - TRBJ2-5 TRBV7-6 TGTGCCAGCAGCTTCCGTGGCGGGGGGCACCCAGAGACCCAGTACTTC CASSFRGGGHPETQYF
- - TRBJ1-1 TRBV28 TGTGCCAGCAGTTTATGGGGGACACGTGAAGCTTTCTTT CASSLWGTREAFF
TRBD2 - TRBJ2-7 TRBV3-1/TRBV3-2 TGTGCCAGCAGCCAAGTCGGCGTTAGCGGGGGGACCTACGAGCAGTACTTC CASSQVGVSGGTYEQYF
- - TRBJ2-7 TRBV28 TGTGCCAGCAGCCCCGGCTCCTACGAGCAGTACTTC CASSPGSYEQYF
- - TRBJ2-7 TRBV12-3/TRBV12-4 TGTGCCAGCAGTGCCCCCCAACCTTACGAGCAGTACTTC CASSAPQPYEQYF
- - TRBJ1-3 TRBV6-5 TGTGCCAGCAGTTACGGGAGCTACTCTGGAAACACCATATATTTT CASSYGSYSGNTIYF
- - TRBJ1-1 TRBV5-1 TGCGCCAGCAGCGGCGGGACGCTGAACACTGAAGCTTTCTTT CASSGGTLNTEAFF
- once TRBJ2-1 TRBV7-9 TGTGCCAGCAGCTTAGCGCCTGGTAGCGGTGTCCTCGATGAGCAGTTCTTC CASSLAPGSGVLDEQFF
- - TRBJ2-7 TRBV6-6 TGTGCCAGCAGTTACTCGATGTCGGCAGGACCCTACGAGCAGTACTTC CASSYSMSAGPYEQYF
- - TRBJ2-1 TRBV29-1 TGCAGCGTTGGTCTCAACTACAATGAGCAGTTCTTC CSVGLNYNEQFF
TRBD1 - TRBJ2-3 TRBV19 TGTGCCAGTAGTCCCAAGCCGGGACAGGGGGGTACAGATACGCAGTATTTT CASSPKPGQGGTDTQYF
TRBD2 - TRBJ2-7 TRBV18 TGTGCCAGCTCACCTTTTAGCCTAGCGGGGTCTGGCGAGCAGTACTTC CASSPFSLAGSGEQYF
- - TRBJ1-1 TRBV6-5 TGTGCCAGCAATACAGGGTTGTTTTATTCTGAAGCTTTCTTT CASNTGLFYSEAFF